This T cell receptor (beta chain) was sequenced for a study of blood T cell repertoires in COVID-19. Background on the study: Researchers got acute and convalescent COVID-19 samples from the United States, Italy and Spain. Sources were T cells, B-cell-depleted T cells, or PBMCs; the material itself was cDNA or gDNA.

The study recruited people aged roughly 18 to 100 years across more than 20 US areas. Trimming at V came to 3 bases and at J to 6 bases, leaving 6 bases not matched to a gene. The CDR3 has 14 amino acids. Germline CDR1 and CDR2: SEHNR and FQNEAQ (reference sequence). In the original processing: Reference gene primers were amplified, and this amplification served to estimate nucleated cell counts. Measured with immunoSEQ multiplex PCR; TCRdb has only the in-frame clones, and not every one. V, J and clone size derive from that table, while D and trimming were established from the DNA sequence. In the table there are under 300,000 clones, 86% of which are singletons. This clone was recorded only once.

V usage is TRBV7-9 and J usage is TRBJ1-2; 8 bases map to TRBD1. Sequencing used PBMCs or T cells enriched from blood (not recorded which). This TCR came from a man between 18 and 29 years old who had recovered from COVID-19. CDR3 sequence: CASSFDRGANGYTF. The CDR3 nucleotides read TGTGCCAGCAGCTTCGACAGGGGTGCGAATGGCTACACCTTC. The full variable domain, in which reference TRBV7-9 and TRBJ1-2 provide the parts outside the CDR3, is DTGVSQNPRHKITKRGQNVTFRCDPISEHNRLYWYRQTLGQGPEFLTYFQNEAQLEKSRLLSDRFSAERPKGSFSTLEIQRTEQGDSAMYLCASSFDRGANGYTFGSGTRLTVV.